These 9 T cell receptor beta chains were all obtained from the same sample, sequenced in a study of blood T cell repertoires in COVID-19. Profiled with immunoSEQ multiplex PCR; TCRdb holds only in-frame clones, not every one. The sample contains some 260,000 clones, 82% of which appear only once. Specimen: peripheral blood. Receptors originate from an elderly woman with active or convalescent COVID-19.

The CDR3 DNA reads TGTGCCACCAGCACTGGAGGCTCCTATAATTCACCCCTCCACTTT. As protein: CATSTGGSYNSPLHF. J is TRBJ1-6 and V is TRBV15; D is unresolved. CDR1 is LNHNV and CDR2 is YYDKDF in the germline V gene (reference sequence). Trimming pared 4 bases from V and 0 bases from J, leaving 7 bases between. The CDR3 has 15 residues.

The V gene is TRBV4-1, the J gene TRBJ1-5; D call uncertain. CDR3 length: 15 residues. V gave up 0 bases and J gave up 2 bases, with 8 bases separating them. Germline V lookup: CDR1 MGHRA, CDR2 YSYEKL. The CDR3 reads CASSQDSIGNQPQHF. In nucleotides, the CDR3 is TGCGCCAGCAGCCAAGATTCAATTGGCAATCAGCCCCAGCATTTT.

Only a few counts were recorded for this clone. The chain is built from TRBV7-9 and TRBJ2-7, with TRBD1 identical over 7 bases. V shed 4 bases and J 6 bases; nucleotides not matched to a gene: 3. The CDR3 contains 12 residues. Germline loops: CDR1 SEHNR, CDR2 FQNEAQ (reference sequence). The CDR3 protein is CASSSQGSEQYF. The CDR3 DNA is TGTGCCAGCAGCTCACAGGGGAGCGAGCAGTACTTC.

The chain carries TRBV7-2 and TRBJ1-4; D perhaps matches TRBD1 (6 bases). V was shortened by 1 base and J by 5 bases, with 8 bases between the two germline ends. Germline lookup yields CDR1 SGHTA and CDR2 FQGNSA. This CDR3 comprises 14 residues. CDR3 protein: CASSLVQGNEKLFF. The DNA of the CDR3 is TGTGCCAGCAGCTTAGTACAGGGAAATGAAAAACTGTTTTTT.

This clone was seen once. This rearrangement joins TRBV27 to TRBJ1-1; 9 nucleotides line up with TRBD1. With 6 bases clipped from V and 0 bases from J, the junction kept 2 bases outside the gene matches. Germline CDR1 and CDR2: MNHEY and SMNVEV (reference sequence). The CDR3 is 14 amino acids. CDR3 in amino acids: CASRDRGMNTEAFF. The CDR3 nucleotides read TGTGCCAGCAGGGACAGGGGCATGAACACTGAAGCTTTCTTT.

This clone was seen a single time. CDR3 sequence: CASSLGGGELFF. The CDR3 DNA is TGTGCCAGCAGTTTAGGCGGGGGGGAGCTGTTTTTT. The chain uses TRBV12-3 or TRBV12-4 and TRBJ2-2, with D tentatively TRBD2 (5 bases). With 1 base removed from V and 8 bases from J, the gap between germline ends came to 5 bases. The CDR3 runs to 12 residues.

The chain uses TRBV6-2 or TRBV6-3 and TRBJ2-7; the D gene is possibly TRBD2 (5 bases). Per the germline V gene, CDR1 is MNHEY and CDR2 is SVGEGT. The CDR3 runs 13 residues. V lost 5 bases to trimming and J lost 7 bases, with 15 bases between them. The chain's CDR3 is CASSRLRRGEQYF. As DNA, the CDR3 is TGTGCCAGCAGTAGACTGCGCCGCGGGGAGCAGTACTTC.

This clone has just one count. CDR3 bases: TGTGCCTGGAGTGGGCAGGGTGGGAATCAGCCCCAGCATTTT. Its translation is CAWSGQGGNQPQHF. The chain has TRBV30 and TRBJ1-5; a weak D match, TRBD1 (5 bases). V was trimmed by 1 base and J by 4 bases, leaving 11 bases between them. The CDR3 runs to 14 residues. Per germline, CDR1 GTSNPN and CDR2 SVGIG (reference sequence).

The chain joins TRBV5-1 to TRBJ2-3; the match to TRBD1 covers 10 bases. V was pared by 3 bases and J by 0 bases, with 10 bases of the junction left unmatched. Germline values: CDR1 SGHRS, CDR2 YFSETQ. The CDR3 runs to 18 residues. The DNA for the CDR3 is TGCGCCAGCAGCTCAATTCCACCGGGACAGGGGAGCACAGATACGCAGTATTTT. Translation: CASSSIPPGQGSTDTQYF.